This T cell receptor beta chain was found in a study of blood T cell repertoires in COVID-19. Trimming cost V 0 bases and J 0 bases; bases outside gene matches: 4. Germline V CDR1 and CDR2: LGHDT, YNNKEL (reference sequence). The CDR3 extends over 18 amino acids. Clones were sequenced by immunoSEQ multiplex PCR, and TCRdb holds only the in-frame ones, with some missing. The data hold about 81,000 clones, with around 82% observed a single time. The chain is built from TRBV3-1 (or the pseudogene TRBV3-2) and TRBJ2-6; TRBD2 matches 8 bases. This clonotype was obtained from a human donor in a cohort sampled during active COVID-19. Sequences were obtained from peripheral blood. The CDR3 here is CASSQDSRGGSGANVLTF. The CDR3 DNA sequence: TGTGCCAGCAGCCAAGATTCCCGGGGGGGCTCTGGGGCCAACGTCCTGACTTTC.